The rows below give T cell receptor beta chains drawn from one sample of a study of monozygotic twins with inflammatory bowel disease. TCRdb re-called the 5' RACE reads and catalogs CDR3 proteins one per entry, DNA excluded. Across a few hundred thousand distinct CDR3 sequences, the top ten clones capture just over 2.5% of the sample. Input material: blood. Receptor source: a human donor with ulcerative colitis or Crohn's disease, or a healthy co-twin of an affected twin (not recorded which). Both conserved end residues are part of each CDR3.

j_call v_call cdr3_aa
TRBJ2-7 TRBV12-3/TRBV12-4 CASSLGGGPYEQHF
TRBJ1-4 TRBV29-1 CSVQDRGGEKLFF
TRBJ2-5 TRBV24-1 CATSDSGGVPETQYF
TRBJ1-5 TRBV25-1 CASSAGTFGSNQPQHF
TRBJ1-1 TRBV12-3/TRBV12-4 CASRAAQINTEAFF
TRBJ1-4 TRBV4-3 CASSQGQGSEKLFF
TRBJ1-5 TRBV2 CASQGVPGQVRYNQPQHF
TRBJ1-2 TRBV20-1 CSASTGTGGAVGYTF
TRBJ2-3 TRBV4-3 CASSQELAVQGFSTDTQYF
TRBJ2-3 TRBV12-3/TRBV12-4 CASSLSRLSTDTQYF
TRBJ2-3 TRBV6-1 CASSKILGDTQYF
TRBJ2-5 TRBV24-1 CATSDPGRQKETQYF
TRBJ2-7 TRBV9 CASSVADGLVYEQYF
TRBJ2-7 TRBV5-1 CASSLASPGTYEQYF
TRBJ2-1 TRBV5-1 CASSLGTGVIGEQFF
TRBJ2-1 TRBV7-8 CASSLEGALINEQFF
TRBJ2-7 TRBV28 CASREGRGAGEQYF
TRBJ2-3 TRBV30 CAWSAGSDTQYF
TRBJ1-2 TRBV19 CASSIGGFRGYGYTF
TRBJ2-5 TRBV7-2 CASSPIRGTETQYF
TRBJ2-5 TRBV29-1 CSVFRGETQYF
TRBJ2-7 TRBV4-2 CASSQEETSVMVHEQYF
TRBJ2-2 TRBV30 CAWSVSFAGELFF
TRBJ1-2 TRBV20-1 CSASSGGYGYTF
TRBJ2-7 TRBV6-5 CASSYPGGDEQYF
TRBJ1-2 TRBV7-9 CASSLALGGDGYTF
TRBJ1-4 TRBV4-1 CASSDLPPTHNEKLFF
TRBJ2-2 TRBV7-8 CASSLGHRDTGELFF
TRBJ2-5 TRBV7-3 CASSQGASQETQYF
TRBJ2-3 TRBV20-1 CSAPVRRGMLTDTQYF
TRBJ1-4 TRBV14 CASSQDSTTATNEKLFF
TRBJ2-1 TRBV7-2 CASSGTSGGLSNEQFF
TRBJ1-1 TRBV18 CASSPLGQGGRNTEAFF
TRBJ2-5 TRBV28 CASKTFAVETQYF
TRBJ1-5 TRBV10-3 CAISPAGGPNQPQHF
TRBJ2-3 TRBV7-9 CASSPTERDRNTDTQYF
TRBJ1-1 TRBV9 CASSVGEGSGTEAFF
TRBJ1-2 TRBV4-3 CASSQDTGDDYGYTF
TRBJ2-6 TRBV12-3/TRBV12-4 CASRRSGANVLTF
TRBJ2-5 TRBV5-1 CASSLDPTGALETQYF
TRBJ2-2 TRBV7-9 CASSKDSSGSSGELFF
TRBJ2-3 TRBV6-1 CASTHKEGSPYSTDTQYF
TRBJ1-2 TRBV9 CASSVGQGLYGYTF
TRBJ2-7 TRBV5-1 CASSLGLAGARRYEQYF